Shown below are 23 T cell receptor beta chains from a single sample sequenced in a study of spatial heterogeneity in lung cancer. Study-wide points: How many expanded intratumoral alpha and beta TCRs were present tracked the tumor mutation count, which was a count of nonsynonymous mutations.

TCRdb ran MiXCR on the 5' RACE reads and lists one entry per CDR3 protein. Among 9,500 to 11,000 distinct CDR3 sequences listed, less than 5.5% were seen once. These receptors lack a known antigen. Sample time point: sample taken at primary tumor resection. This material consisted of lung tumor tissue, taken at surgery. The receptors were sampled from a male donor with early-stage non-small cell lung cancer.

This clonotype was recorded many times. This beta chain slipped into a library made for alpha chains as a stray read, so its size is not meaningful. This chain connects TRBV20-1 to TRBJ2-3, with TRBD1 identical over 11 bases. V shed 3 bases and J 6 bases; nucleotides not matched to a gene: 8. Germline loops: CDR1 DFQATT, CDR2 SNEGSKA (reference sequence). The CDR3 loop spans 15 amino acids. CDR3 sequence (DNA): TGCAGTGCTAGCACCCGGGACAGGGGGAAGGATACGCAGTATTTT. It translates to CSASTRDRGKDTQYF.

By share of the sample, this clonotype is medium-sized. As an off-target read in a library built for alpha chains, this beta chain has a frequency of little significance. The chain links TRBV27 to TRBJ1-5; 7 positions match TRBD1. J gave up 6 bases and V 3 bases, and 2 bases lay outside the gene matches. Germline V gene data show CDR1 as MNHEY and CDR2 as SMNVEV (reference sequence). The CDR3 runs 13 residues. The CDR3 region is CASSFRQGQPQHF. CDR3 nucleotide sequence: TGTGCCAGCAGTTTTAGACAGGGTCAGCCCCAGCATTTT.

The sample holds many counts of this clonotype. This beta chain represents an off-target read in a library built for alpha chains; its size is of limited meaning. CDR3 residues: CSARDFSGGPNEQFF. The CDR3 bases are TGCAGTGCTAGAGATTTTAGCGGGGGGCCCAATGAGCAGTTCTTC. The chain carries TRBV20-1 and TRBJ2-1, with 10 bases aligning to TRBD2. Germline V gene sequence: CDR1 DFQATT, CDR2 SNEGSKA (reference sequence). V was clipped by 0 bases and J by 6 bases; unmatched bases: 5. The CDR3 contains 15 residues.

This clonotype was recorded many times. This beta chain is a stray read from a library made for alpha chains; its abundance is not meaningful. The gene calls are TRBV20-1 and TRBJ2-5; D perhaps matches TRBD2 (7 bases). This CDR3 spans 13 amino acids. Trimming pared 4 bases from V and 7 bases from J, leaving 16 bases between. The germline gives CDR1 DFQATT, CDR2 SNEGSKA (reference sequence). CDR3 coding DNA: TGCAGTGCTACTGGGGGGGGGCCCATGACCCAGTACTTC. It encodes CSATGGGPMTQYF.

Of note for this clonotype: Little can be read into the size of this beta chain, an off-target read in a library designed for alpha chains. J is TRBJ2-5 and V is TRBV7-2, with 10 bases lining up with TRBD1. This CDR3 region has 13 residues. Germline CDR1 is SGHTA and CDR2 is FQGNSA. Losses at the gene ends were 4 bases for V and 7 bases for J; bases not matched to a gene: 3. The CDR3 is CASSSGQGVTQYF. CDR3 bases: TGTGCCAGCAGCTCCGGACAGGGGGTGACCCAGTACTTC.

This clonotype has at least ten counts. The library was built for alpha chains, so this beta chain is an off-target read and its size means little. The CDR3 coding sequence is TGTGCCAGCAGCTTGGCCCCCGGGAGCAATCAGCCCCAGCATTTT. Protein: CASSLAPGSNQPQHF. The rearrangement links TRBV5-5 to TRBJ1-5; D unclear. Between the trimmed V and J ends, which lost 0 bases and 1 base, there was a span of 8 bases. Germline V gene data show CDR1 as SGHKS and CDR2 as YYEKEE (reference sequence). The CDR3 consists of 15 residues.

This clonotype was seen repeatedly, ten times or more. The library was designed around alpha chains, so this beta chain is a stray read whose abundance carries little weight. The V gene is TRBV29-1, the J gene TRBJ2-5; D is unclear. CDR3 length equals 12 residues. V was clipped by 0 bases and J by 3 bases, with 5 bases between them. Germline assignment: CDR1 SQVTM and CDR2 ANQGSEA. CDR3 sequence reads: CSVEENEETQYF. The CDR3 region has the DNA TGCAGCGTTGAAGAAAATGAAGAGACCCAGTACTTC.

In its sample, this clonotype was seen many times. A library made for alpha chains picked up this beta chain off target, so its size means little. J is TRBJ2-7 and V is TRBV18; 8 bases align to TRBD1. The CDR3 covers 13 residues. V gave up 3 bases and J gave up 3 bases; unmatched junction bases: 1. Germline V gives CDR1 KGHSH, CDR2 LQKENI. CDR3 nucleotide sequence: TGTGCCAGCTCACCGGGACAGGACTACGAGCAGTACTTC. Translating it yields CASSPGQDYEQYF.

In its sample, this clonotype is medium-sized. This beta chain came through as a stray read in a library set up for alpha chains, and its size says little. The V call is TRBV19, the J call TRBJ2-7; unclear D gene. This CDR3 is built from 14 residues. The germline V gene encodes CDR1 LNHDA and CDR2 SQIVND (reference sequence). Deletions cut 3 bases from V and 2 bases from J, with 11 bases between. The chain's CDR3 is CASSILGETYEQYF. For the CDR3, the DNA is TGTGCCAGTAGTATCCTCGGCGAAACCTACGAGCAGTACTTC.

Ten or more counts support this clonotype. For a library built for alpha chains, this beta chain is a stray read; little rests on its size. This sequence joins TRBV12-3 or TRBV12-4 and TRBJ1-5, with D maybe TRBD1 (5 bases). V lost 3 bases and J 2 bases, leaving 17 bases between the germline ends. There are 17 residues in the CDR3. The CDR3 DNA reads as TGTGCCAGCAGTTTGATCCAAGGGGCTCTAGGCAATCAGCCCCAGCATTTT. Protein: CASSLIQGALGNQPQHF.

The table lists this clonotype with many counts. Since it is a stray read in a library aimed at alpha chains, this beta chain has a size that is not meaningful. The rearrangement links TRBV28 to TRBJ2-3, with a possible D match to TRBD1 (6 bases). Germline lookup yields CDR1 MDHEN and CDR2 SYDVKM. The CDR3 is 14 amino acids. Trimming left V 4 bases short and J 1 base short, with 9 bases between. The CDR3 spells CASSSRGGTDTQYF. Written as DNA, the CDR3 is TGTGCCAGCAGTTCCAGGGGAGGCACAGATACGCAGTATTTT.

On this clonotype: This beta chain slipped into a library made for alpha chains as a stray read, so its size is not meaningful. V gene TRBV24-1 combines with J gene TRBJ1-1, with D perhaps matching TRBD1 (6 bases). Germline V lookup: CDR1 KGHDR, CDR2 SFDVKD. CDR3 length equals 12 residues. Between the trimmed V and J ends, which lost 9 bases and 2 bases, there was a span of 9 bases. CDR3 in amino acids: CATGDTNTEAFF. The CDR3 DNA reads TGTGCCACCGGGGACACCAACACTGAAGCTTTCTTT.

This clonotype showed up many times. The size of this beta chain means little, since it is a stray read in a library made for alpha chains. CDR3 nucleotides: TGTGCCAGCTCCCGGGACAGGGATAATTCACCCCTCCACTTT. This codes for CASSRDRDNSPLHF. The chain links TRBV6-6 to TRBJ1-6; TRBD1 matches 9 bases. The CDR3 consists of 14 residues. Unmatched junction bases numbered 4, after V lost 8 bases and J lost 5 bases. Germline lookup yields CDR1 MNHNY and CDR2 SVGAGI (reference sequence).

This clonotype was found many times. The library was designed around alpha chains, so this beta chain is a stray read whose abundance carries little weight. This chain joins TRBV7-6 and TRBJ1-5; D is ambiguous. V was trimmed by 2 bases and J by 4 bases, leaving 6 bases between them. Germline V CDR1 and CDR2: SGHVS, FNYEAQ. CDR3 length: 13 residues. Written as DNA, the CDR3 is TGTGCCAGCAGCTTATCCTTTAATCAGCCCCAGCATTTT. This codes for CASSLSFNQPQHF.

Ten or more counts support this clonotype. This beta chain was picked up by a library intended for alpha chains and is off target, so its count carries little meaning. J is TRBJ2-2 and V is TRBV3-1; 7 positions agree with TRBD2. The ends lost 6 bases at V and 4 bases at J; junction bases unmatched: 8. Germline V lookup: CDR1 LGHDT, CDR2 YNNKEL (reference sequence). This CDR3 region has 15 residues. The CDR3 nucleotides are TGTGCCAGCAGAGAGGGAGGGGTGAGCACCGGGGAGCTGTTTTTT. Protein product: CASREGGVSTGELFF.

This clonotype has at least ten counts. A library made for alpha chains picked up this beta chain off target, so its size means little. The chain couples TRBV28 to TRBJ1-1; the match to TRBD1 covers 8 bases. Trimming at V came to 3 bases and at J to 0 bases, leaving 3 bases not matched to a gene. The V gene's germline CDR1 is MDHEN and CDR2 SYDVKM. CDR3 length: 15 residues. CDR3 DNA: TGTGCCAGCAGTTTCCAGGGGGCCCTGAACACTGAAGCTTTCTTT. The encoded protein is CASSFQGALNTEAFF.

This clonotype was seen many times. This beta chain lies outside the target of a library built for alpha chains; its clone size means little. The CDR3 loop is CASSEALVLNSYEQYF. The CDR3 DNA is TGTGCCAGCAGTGAGGCGTTAGTTTTAAACTCCTACGAGCAGTACTTC. The chain joins TRBV2 to TRBJ2-7; D not certain. This CDR3 comprises 16 residues. V gave up 3 bases and J gave up 0 bases, with 15 bases separating them. Per germline, CDR1 SNHLY and CDR2 FYNNEI. The whole variable domain, remainder taken from reference TRBV2 and TRBJ2-7, is EPEVTQTPSHQVTQMGQEVILRCVPISNHLYFYWYRQILGQKVEFLVSFYNNEISEKSEIFDDQFSVERPDGSNFTLKIRSTKLEDSAMYFCASSEALVLNSYEQYFGPGTRLTVT.

This clonotype was seen at least ten times. This beta chain lies outside the target of a library built for alpha chains; its clone size means little. The V and J genes are TRBV13 and TRBJ1-2, with unresolved D. Trimming pared 0 bases from V and 1 base from J, leaving 6 bases between. This CDR3 has 14 amino acids. Germline V gene sequence: CDR1 PRHDT, CDR2 FYEKMQ (reference sequence). This CDR3 is CASSLGGSNYGYTF. In DNA, the CDR3 is TGTGCCAGCAGCTTAGGAGGAAGTAACTATGGCTACACCTTC. Combining the CDR3 with reference TRBV13 and TRBJ1-2 gives the whole variable domain AAGVIQSPRHLIKEKRETATLKCYPIPRHDTVYWYQQGPGQDPQFLISFYEKMQSDKGSIPDRFSAQQFSDYHSELNMSSLELGDSALYFCASSLGGSNYGYTFGSGTRLTVV.

This clonotype was found many times. This beta chain was picked up by a library intended for alpha chains and is off target, so its count carries little meaning. The gene calls are TRBV19 and TRBJ2-3; D perhaps matches TRBD1 (6 bases). Germline-derived CDR1 and CDR2 are LNHDA and SQIVND (reference sequence). CDR3 length: 16 residues. V was pared by 0 bases and J by 3 bases, with 13 bases between. Here the CDR3 reads CASSIDLFRGTDTQYF. As DNA, the CDR3 is TGTGCCAGTAGTATAGATCTGTTCAGGGGAACAGATACGCAGTATTTT.

This clonotype was observed a few times. This beta chain represents an off-target read in a library built for alpha chains; its size is of limited meaning. This chain uses TRBV18 with TRBJ1-6; TRBD1 might be the D (5 bases). CDR3 length equals 14 residues. V was shortened by 3 bases and J by 10 bases, with 13 bases between the two germline ends. The germline CDR1 and CDR2 sequences are KGHSH and LQKENI. CDR3 sequence (DNA): TGTGCCAGCTCACCGGGGCAGGGAAACTCACCCCTCCACTTT. It codes for CASSPGQGNSPLHF.

Only a few counts were recorded for this clonotype. This beta chain is a stray sequence in a library constructed for alpha chains; its clone size is not meaningful. The chain uses TRBV27 and TRBJ2-3; D uncertain. Per the germline V gene, CDR1 is MNHEY and CDR2 is SMNVEV (reference sequence). The CDR3 is 15 amino acids. V was cut by 9 bases and J by 3 bases, with 19 bases left in between. CDR3: CASSSRASRTDTQYF. CDR3 nucleotide sequence: TGTGCCAGTAGTAGCCGGGCCTCTCGGACAGATACGCAGTATTTT.

In this sample, this clonotype turned up many times. A library prepared for alpha chains yielded this beta chain as an off-target read; its size is of little meaning. The chain combines TRBV27 with TRBJ2-3, with 7 bases identical to TRBD2. V was pared by 5 bases and J by 4 bases, with 9 bases of the junction left unmatched. This CDR3 comprises 15 residues. Per the germline V gene, CDR1 is MNHEY and CDR2 is SMNVEV (reference sequence). The CDR3 DNA is TGTGCCAGCAGTGGGTGGGAGGGCGGCGCAGATACGCAGTATTTT. Translating gives CASSGWEGGADTQYF.

This clonotype has a count of ten or more. This beta chain represents an off-target read in a library built for alpha chains; its size is of limited meaning. The genes are TRBV6-5 and TRBJ1-2, with 7 bases matching TRBD1. The CDR3 runs 16 residues. CDR1 and CDR2 from the germline V gene are MNHEY and SVGAGI. J gave up 0 bases and V 4 bases, and 8 bases lay outside the gene matches. CDR3 nucleotides: TGTGCCAGCAGTTCCGTACCGGGACAGCCTAACTATGGCTACACCTTC. Translation gives CASSSVPGQPNYGYTF.